Described below is a single TCR beta chain sequence and its context. What it binds is unknown. The data are from a study of vaccination and CD4 T cells after COVID-19. About the study: Each convalescent patient was PCR positive for SARS-CoV-2 on nasal swab; 9 or 10 cases were mild and one severe. The cells were exposed to overlapping spike peptides originating from SARS-CoV-2, HCoV-NL63, HCoV-OC43 and HCoV-229E for stimulation.

Regarding treatment: approximately nine-day PBMC culture with coronavirus spike peptide pools or control peptides (ViraFEST assay). The CDR3 contains 13 residues. Germline loops: CDR1 MNHEY, CDR2 SVGEGT. V was trimmed by 6 bases and J by 5 bases, leaving 13 bases between them. Sequence data for DNA of cultured CD4+ T cells were generated by the Oncomine TCR Beta short-read assay. Using its own MiXCR run on the PCR reads, TCRdb lists one record per CDR3 protein. This table holds over 10,000 distinct CDR3 sequences, 35% to 45% found once. The source is a human donor with COVID-19. This chain uses TRBV6-2 or TRBV6-3 with TRBJ2-5; possible D gene TRBD2, 6 bases. The sample was cultured CD4+ T cells from blood. The CDR3 coding sequence is TGTGCCAGCAGCGACGGGGGATTGGAGACCCAGTACTTC. It translates to CASSDGGLETQYF.